Each of the 18 T cell receptor beta chains below was sequenced from the same sample in a study of blood T cell repertoires in COVID-19. The method was immunoSEQ multiplex PCR; TCRdb's version includes in-frame clones alone and lacks a portion of them. The sample shows approximately 290,000 clones, around 91% of them seen only once. Material: PBMCs or T cells enriched from blood (not recorded which). The source is a woman under 30 with acute COVID-19.

The chain is built from TRBV5-1 and TRBJ1-1; D not resolved. The CDR3 length is 14 residues. Germline-derived CDR1 and CDR2 are SGHRS and YFSETQ. V lost 2 bases and J 4 bases, leaving 12 bases between the germline ends. In nucleotides, the CDR3 is TGCGCCAGCAGCTTCACCGCCGAGGGCACTGAAGCTTTCTTT. Translated: CASSFTAEGTEAFF.

V gene TRBV2 combines with J gene TRBJ2-5; D is undetermined. This CDR3 comprises 12 residues. The germline gives CDR1 SNHLY, CDR2 FYNNEI. V lost 6 bases and J 2 bases, leaving 7 bases between the germline ends. The DNA of the CDR3 is TGTGCCAGCAGCGTTCGTCAAGAGACCCAGTACTTC. Amino acid sequence: CASSVRQETQYF.

As regards this clone: An end of the junction does not agree with germline; a read error may underlie this. Other nucleotide sequences in the sample specify the same CDR3. The chain recombines TRBV2 with TRBJ1-2, with D tentatively TRBD1 (6 bases). CDR1 is SNHLY and CDR2 is FYNNEI in the germline V gene. This CDR3 contains 13 residues. The CDR3 is CASREGQNYGYTF. The CDR3 DNA sequence: TGTGCCAGCAGGGAAGGACAGAACTATGGCTACACCTTC.

The chain has TRBV30 and TRBJ1-4; 7 positions agree with TRBD1. CDR1 and CDR2 from the germline V gene are GTSNPN and SVGIG (reference sequence). This CDR3 is built from 13 residues. The V segment lost 4 bases and the J segment 7 bases; nucleotides outside the gene matches: 6. The CDR3 loop is CAWTTGAGEKLFF. In DNA, the CDR3 is TGTGCCTGGACCACAGGGGCTGGTGAAAAACTGTTTTTT.

The chain joins TRBV13 to TRBJ1-6; 10 nucleotides line up with TRBD1. Trimming removed 4 bases from V and 7 bases from J; junction bases left unmatched: 4. This CDR3 has 15 amino acids. CDR1 and CDR2 from the germline V gene are PRHDT and FYEKMQ (reference sequence). CDR3 in DNA: TGTGCCAGCAGCTGGGACAGGGGAAGGAATTCACCCCTCCACTTT. It is translated as CASSWDRGRNSPLHF. The full variable domain, in which reference TRBV13 and TRBJ1-6 provide the parts outside the CDR3, is AAGVIQSPRHLIKEKRETATLKCYPIPRHDTVYWYQQGPGQDPQFLISFYEKMQSDKGSIPDRFSAQQFSDYHSELNMSSLELGDSALYFCASSWDRGRNSPLHFGNGTRLTVT.

This chain connects TRBV27 to TRBJ2-5; unclear D gene. The CDR3 runs to 13 residues. CDR1 is MNHEY and CDR2 is SMNVEV in the germline V gene (reference sequence). Trimming removed 3 bases from V and 7 bases from J, with 12 bases in between. This CDR3 reads CASSFGPEGTQYF. CDR3 sequence (DNA): TGTGCCAGCAGTTTTGGGCCCGAAGGGACCCAGTACTTC.

The chain recombines TRBV9 with TRBJ2-7, with D hard to call. Trimming cost V 0 bases and J 2 bases, with 9 bases left between them. The CDR3 contains 14 residues. The germline V gene encodes CDR1 SGDLS and CDR2 YYNGEE. The CDR3 DNA is TGTGCCAGCAGCGTAGGCGCGGATACCTACGAGCAGTACTTC. This codes for CASSVGADTYEQYF.

CDR3 sequence reads: CASSLAGSGNTIYF. The CDR3 region has the DNA TGTGCCAGCAGCTTAGCCGGCTCTGGAAACACCATATATTTT. The chain is built from TRBV11-3 and TRBJ1-3; D is unclear. Germline V CDR1 and CDR2: SGHNT, YENEEA. CDR3 length: 14 residues. Trimming took 1 base from V and 0 from J, leaving 4 bases between them.

The chain couples TRBV5-1 to TRBJ2-5, with D possibly being TRBD2 (5 bases). Per germline, CDR1 SGHRS and CDR2 YFSETQ. This CDR3 is 13 amino acids long. V dropped 4 bases and J dropped 4 bases, with 11 bases sitting between them. CDR3 nucleotides: TGCGCCAGCAGCCAGGCCCGGGGAGAGACCCAGTACTTC. Residues: CASSQARGETQYF.

As to this clone: Other DNA sequences in this specimen translate into the identical CDR3. The V gene is TRBV28, the J gene TRBJ2-7, with D maybe TRBD2 (5 bases). CDR1 and CDR2 (germline): MDHEN, SYDVKM. The V end lost 3 bases, the J end lost 2 bases, and 8 bases lay between the germline ends. This CDR3 contains 13 residues. The CDR3: CASSLGRTYEQYF. CDR3 DNA: TGTGCCAGCAGTTTGGGGAGAACCTACGAGCAGTACTTC.

V gene TRBV28 combines with J gene TRBJ1-2, with D possibly matching TRBD1 (5 bases). The length of the CDR3 is 14 residues. The ends were cut back, 1 base at V and 3 bases at J, with 9 bases in the middle. Germline V gene sequence: CDR1 MDHEN, CDR2 SYDVKM. The CDR3 loop is CASSLSTADYGYTF. Written as DNA, the CDR3 is TGTGCCAGCAGTTTATCGACAGCAGACTATGGCTACACCTTC.

The chain uses TRBV25-1 and TRBJ1-1, with D possibly TRBD1 on 6 matching bases. CDR3 size: 13 residues. Germline CDR1 reads MGHDK; CDR2 reads SYGVNS. V was cut by 3 bases and J by 2 bases, with 7 bases left in between. The CDR3 nucleotides read TGTGCCAGCAGTGACAGGGGTAACACTGAAGCTTTCTTT. Its translation is CASSDRGNTEAFF.

The gene calls are TRBV5-1 and TRBJ2-5, with TRBD2 matching over 10 bases. V dropped 1 base and J dropped 5; count of bases not matched to a gene: 8. Germline CDR1 SGHRS, CDR2 YFSETQ. The CDR3 is 16 amino acids. Here the CDR3 reads CASSLSAGGPQETQYF. In DNA, the CDR3 is TGCGCCAGCAGCTTGTCAGCGGGAGGGCCCCAGGAGACCCAGTACTTC.

This sequence joins TRBV7-3 and TRBJ2-5; D may be TRBD2 (6 bases). Germline-derived CDR1 and CDR2 are SGHTA and FQGTGA. V lost 7 bases, J lost 7 bases, and 16 bases lay in between. This CDR3 region has 13 residues. The CDR3 loop reads CASTPREGGTQYF. The CDR3 nucleotides are TGTGCCAGCACCCCAAGAGAGGGAGGGACCCAGTACTTC.

The J gene is TRBJ2-3, the V gene TRBV5-4, with D hard to call. V gave up 4 bases and J gave up 1 base, with 13 bases separating them. Germline V gene lookup returns CDR1 SGHNT and CDR2 YYREEE (reference sequence). This CDR3 is built from 15 residues. CDR3 sequence reads: CASSTIEARTDTQYF. In nucleotides, the CDR3 is TGTGCCAGCAGCACGATCGAGGCCCGCACAGATACGCAGTATTTT.

The rearrangement joins TRBV19 to TRBJ1-1; 7 bases are shared with TRBD1. The germline gives CDR1 LNHDA, CDR2 SQIVND (reference sequence). The CDR3 sequence is 14 residues long. The trim removed 6 bases at V and 1 base at J, leaving 5 bases unmatched. This CDR3 is CASRQQGRNTEAFF. The CDR3 nucleotides read TGTGCCAGTAGGCAACAGGGGAGGAACACTGAAGCTTTCTTT.

J is TRBJ1-4 and V is TRBV12-5; 8 nucleotides match TRBD1. CDR1 is LGHNT and CDR2 is FRNRAP in the germline V gene. Trimming at V came to 4 bases and at J to 4 bases, leaving 2 bases not matched to a gene. The CDR3 is 14 amino acids. DNA of the CDR3: TGTGCTAGTGGTTCCGGGACAGGTAATGAAAAACTGTTTTTT. Amino acids: CASGSGTGNEKLFF.

V gene TRBV12-3 or TRBV12-4 combines with J gene TRBJ1-1; 8 nucleotides agree with TRBD1. The CDR3 runs to 12 residues. Trimming at V came to 8 bases and at J to 5 bases, leaving 4 bases not matched to a gene. As DNA, the CDR3 is TGTGCCAGCGGCGGACAGGGAACTGAAGCTTTCTTT. As protein: CASGGQGTEAFF.